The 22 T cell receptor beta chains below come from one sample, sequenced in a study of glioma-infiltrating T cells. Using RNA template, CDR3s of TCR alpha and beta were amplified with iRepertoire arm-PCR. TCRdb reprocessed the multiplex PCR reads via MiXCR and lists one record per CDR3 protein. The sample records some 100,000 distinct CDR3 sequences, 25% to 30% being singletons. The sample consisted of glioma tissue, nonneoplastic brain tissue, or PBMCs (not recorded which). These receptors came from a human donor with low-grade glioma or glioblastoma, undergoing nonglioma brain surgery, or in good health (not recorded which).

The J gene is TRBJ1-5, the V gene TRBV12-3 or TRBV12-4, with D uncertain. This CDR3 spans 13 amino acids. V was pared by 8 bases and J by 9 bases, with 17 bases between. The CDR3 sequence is CASGSGASRPQHF. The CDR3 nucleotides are TGTGCCAGCGGTAGTGGTGCGTCAAGGCCCCAGCATTTT.

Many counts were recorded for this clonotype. The CDR3 sequence: CASSPSHTTYNEQFF. CDR3 DNA sequence: TGTGCCAGTAGTCCTAGCCACACCACCTACAATGAGCAGTTCTTC. The rearrangement uses TRBV19 and TRBJ2-1; perhaps TRBD2 as D (5 bases). Germline V gives CDR1 LNHDA, CDR2 SQIVND (reference sequence). This CDR3 is built from 15 residues. The V end was cut by 5 bases, the J end by 2 bases, with 13 bases between. The complete variable domain, with remaining parts taken from reference TRBV19 and TRBJ2-1, reads DGGITQSPKYLFRKEGQNVTLSCEQNLNHDAMYWYRQDPGQGLRLIYYSQIVNDFQKGDIAEGYSVSREKKESFPLTVTSAQKNPTAFYLCASSPSHTTYNEQFFGPGTRLTVL.

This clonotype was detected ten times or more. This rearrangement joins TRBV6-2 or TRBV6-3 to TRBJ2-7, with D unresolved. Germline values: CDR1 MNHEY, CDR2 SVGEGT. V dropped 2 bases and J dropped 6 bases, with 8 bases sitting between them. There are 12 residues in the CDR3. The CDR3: CASSYARAEQYF. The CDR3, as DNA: TGTGCCAGCAGTTACGCCCGAGCCGAGCAGTACTTC.

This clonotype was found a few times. As DNA, the CDR3 is TGTGCCAGTAGTATAAGCGGGGACTTGGGGGGTTTGAATGAGCAGTTCTTC. Translation: CASSISGDLGGLNEQFF. The chain recombines TRBV19 with TRBJ2-1; 7 positions agree with TRBD2. V lost 2 bases, J lost 7 bases, and 14 bases stayed unmatched. CDR1 is LNHDA, CDR2 SQIVND, per germline (reference sequence). The CDR3 runs 17 residues.

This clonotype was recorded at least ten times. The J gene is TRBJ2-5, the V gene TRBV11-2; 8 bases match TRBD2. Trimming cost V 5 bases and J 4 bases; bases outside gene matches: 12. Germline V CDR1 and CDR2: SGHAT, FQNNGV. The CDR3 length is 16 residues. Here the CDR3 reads CASSPSGSAWGETQYF. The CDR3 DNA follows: TGTGCCAGCAGCCCCAGCGGGAGCGCTTGGGGAGAGACCCAGTACTTC.

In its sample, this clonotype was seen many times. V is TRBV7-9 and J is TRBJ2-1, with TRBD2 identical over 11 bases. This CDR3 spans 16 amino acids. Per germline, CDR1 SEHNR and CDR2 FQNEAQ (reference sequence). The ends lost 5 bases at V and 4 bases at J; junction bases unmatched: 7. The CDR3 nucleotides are TGTGCCAGCAGCCCGCCCCGGACTAGCGGGTACAATGAGCAGTTCTTC. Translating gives CASSPPRTSGYNEQFF.

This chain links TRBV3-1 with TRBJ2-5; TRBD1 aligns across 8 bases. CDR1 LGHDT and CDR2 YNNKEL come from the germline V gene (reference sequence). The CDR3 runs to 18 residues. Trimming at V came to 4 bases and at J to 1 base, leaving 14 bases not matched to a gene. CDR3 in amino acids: CASSRRTIGTGFQETQYF. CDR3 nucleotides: TGTGCCAGCAGCCGCCGAACCATCGGGACAGGATTCCAAGAGACCCAGTACTTC.

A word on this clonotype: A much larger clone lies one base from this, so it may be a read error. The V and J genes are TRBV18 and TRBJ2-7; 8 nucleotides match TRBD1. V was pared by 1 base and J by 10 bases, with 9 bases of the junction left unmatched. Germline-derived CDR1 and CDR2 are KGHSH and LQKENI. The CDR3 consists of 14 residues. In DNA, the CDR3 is TGTGCCAGCTCACCACTGAGGACAGGGCGCGATCAGTACTTC. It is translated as CASSPLRTGRDQYF. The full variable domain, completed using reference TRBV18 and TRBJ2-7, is NAGVMQNPRHLVRRRGQEARLRCSPMKGHSHVYWYRQLPEEGLKFMVYLQKENIIDESGMPKERFSAEFPKEGPSILRIQQVVRGDSAAYFCASSPLRTGRDQYFGPGTRLTVT.

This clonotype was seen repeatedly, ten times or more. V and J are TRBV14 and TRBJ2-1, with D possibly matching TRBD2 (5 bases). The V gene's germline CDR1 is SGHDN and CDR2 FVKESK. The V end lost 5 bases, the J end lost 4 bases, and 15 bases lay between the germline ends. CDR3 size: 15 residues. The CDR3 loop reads CASSGGERWYNEQFF. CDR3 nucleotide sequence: TGTGCCAGCAGCGGAGGAGAGAGATGGTACAATGAGCAGTTCTTC.

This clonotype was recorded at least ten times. CDR3 amino acids: CASSQEADSGNTIYF. The CDR3 bases are TGTGCCAGCAGCCAAGAAGCAGACTCTGGAAACACCATATATTTT. The rearrangement uses TRBV4-2 and TRBJ1-3; no firm D call. The CDR3 extends over 15 amino acids. The V and J ends lost 0 bases and 0 bases respectively, with 6 bases between them. Germline V lookup: CDR1 LGHNA, CDR2 YNFKEQ.

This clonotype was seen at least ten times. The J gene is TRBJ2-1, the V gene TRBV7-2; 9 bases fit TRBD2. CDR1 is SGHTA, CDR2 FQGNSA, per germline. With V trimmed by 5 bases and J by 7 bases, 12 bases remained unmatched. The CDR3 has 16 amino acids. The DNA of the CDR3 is TGTGCCAGCAGCCCCAGTTCTAGCGGGGTAGAGAATGAGCAGTTCTTC. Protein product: CASSPSSSGVENEQFF.

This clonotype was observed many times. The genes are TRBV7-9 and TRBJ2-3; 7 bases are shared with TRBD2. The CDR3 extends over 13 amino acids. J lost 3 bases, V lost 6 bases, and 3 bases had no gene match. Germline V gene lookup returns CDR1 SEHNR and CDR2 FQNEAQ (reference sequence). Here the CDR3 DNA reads TGTGCCAGCAGTCCCGGGGGGACAGATACGCAGTATTTT. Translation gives CASSPGGTDTQYF.

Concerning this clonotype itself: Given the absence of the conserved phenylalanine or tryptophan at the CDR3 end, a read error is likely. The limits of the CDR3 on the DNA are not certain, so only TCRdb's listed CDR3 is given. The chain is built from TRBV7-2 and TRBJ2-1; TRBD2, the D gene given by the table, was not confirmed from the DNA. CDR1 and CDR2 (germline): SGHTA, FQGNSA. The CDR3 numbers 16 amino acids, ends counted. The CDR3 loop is CASSFRGLLVRNEQFL.

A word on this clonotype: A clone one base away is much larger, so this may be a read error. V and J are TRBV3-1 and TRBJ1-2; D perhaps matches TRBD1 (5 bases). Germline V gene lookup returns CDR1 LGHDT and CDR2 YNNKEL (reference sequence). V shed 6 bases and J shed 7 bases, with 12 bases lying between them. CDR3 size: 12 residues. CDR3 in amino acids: CASSRPGSGYTF. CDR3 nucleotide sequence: TGTGCCAGCAGTCGACCAGGGAGTGGCTACACCTTC.

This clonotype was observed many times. The CDR3 DNA is TGTGCCAGCAGATTGGGGGTTGGAGCTGAAGCTTTCTTT. This gives the protein CASRLGVGAEAFF. This chain links TRBV12-3 or TRBV12-4 with TRBJ1-1; D perhaps matches TRBD1 (5 bases). This CDR3 region has 13 residues. V lost 6 bases to trimming and J lost 6 bases, with 14 bases between them.

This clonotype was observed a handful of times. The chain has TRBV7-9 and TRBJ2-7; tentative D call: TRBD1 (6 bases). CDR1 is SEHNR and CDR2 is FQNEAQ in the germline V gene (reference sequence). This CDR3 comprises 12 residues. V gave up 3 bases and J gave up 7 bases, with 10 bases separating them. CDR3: CASSFGQGEQYF. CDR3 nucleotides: TGTGCCAGCAGCTTTGGGCAGGGGGAGCAGTACTTC. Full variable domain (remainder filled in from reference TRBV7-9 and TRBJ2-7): DTGVSQNPRHKITKRGQNVTFRCDPISEHNRLYWYRQTLGQGPEFLTYFQNEAQLEKSRLLSDRFSAERPKGSFSTLEIQRTEQGDSAMYLCASSFGQGEQYFGPGTRLTVT.

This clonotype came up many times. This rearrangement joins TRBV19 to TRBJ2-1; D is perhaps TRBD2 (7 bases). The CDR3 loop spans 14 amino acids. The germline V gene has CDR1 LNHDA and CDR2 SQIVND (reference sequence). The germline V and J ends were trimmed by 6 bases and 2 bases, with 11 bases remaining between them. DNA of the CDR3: TGTGCCAGTAGGCGCGGGGGCCCCTACAATGAGCAGTTCTTC. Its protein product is CASRRGGPYNEQFF.

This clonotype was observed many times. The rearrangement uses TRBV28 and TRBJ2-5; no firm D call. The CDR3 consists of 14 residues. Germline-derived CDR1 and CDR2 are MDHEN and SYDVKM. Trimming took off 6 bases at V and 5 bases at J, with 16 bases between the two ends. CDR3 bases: TGTGCCAGCAGAGGCAGCACCTCTTTGGAGACCCAGTACTTC. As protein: CASRGSTSLETQYF.

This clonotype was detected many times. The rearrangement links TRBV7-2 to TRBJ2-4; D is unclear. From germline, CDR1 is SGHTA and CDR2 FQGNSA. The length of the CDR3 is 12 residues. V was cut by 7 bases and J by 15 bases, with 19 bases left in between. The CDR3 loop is CASTPSTPVPYF. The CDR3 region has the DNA TGTGCCAGCACCCCATCGACTCCCGTACCGTACTTC.

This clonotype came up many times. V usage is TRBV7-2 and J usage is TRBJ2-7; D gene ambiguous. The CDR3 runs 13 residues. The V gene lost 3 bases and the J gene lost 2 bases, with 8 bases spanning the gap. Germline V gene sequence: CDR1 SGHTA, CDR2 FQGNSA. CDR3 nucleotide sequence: TGTGCCAGCAGCTTCAGTGGGACCTACGAGCAGTACTTC. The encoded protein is CASSFSGTYEQYF.

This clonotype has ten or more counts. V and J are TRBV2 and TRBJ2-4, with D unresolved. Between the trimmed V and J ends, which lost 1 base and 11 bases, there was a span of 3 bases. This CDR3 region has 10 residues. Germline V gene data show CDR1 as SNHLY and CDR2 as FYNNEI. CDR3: CASSEGLQYF. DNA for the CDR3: TGTGCCAGCAGTGAAGGCCTTCAGTACTTC.

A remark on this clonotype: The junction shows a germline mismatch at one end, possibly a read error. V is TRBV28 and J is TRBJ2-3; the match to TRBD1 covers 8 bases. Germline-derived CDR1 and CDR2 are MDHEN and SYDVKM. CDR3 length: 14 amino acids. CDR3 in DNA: TGTGCCAGCATCTCTGGACAGGGCGCAGATACTCAGTATTTT. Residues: CASISGQGADTQYF.